The entry below describes one T cell receptor beta chain. Its antigen is currently unknown. CDR3 length: 16 residues. From germline, CDR1 is SNHLY and CDR2 FYNNEI. Unmatched junction bases numbered 0, after V lost 4 bases and J lost 0 bases. Method: immunoSEQ multiplex PCR; TCRdb's copy keeps in-frame clones and lacks some. In the table there are about 50,000 clones, around 87% of which are singletons. The data stem from a study of OX40 agonist ivuxolimab in advanced cancers. Turning to the study itself: Given to patients was ivuxolimab, an agonistic anti-OX40 (CD134) antibody. Among those enrolled, mean age was about 58 years (range 23 to 79) and over 70% were male.

Overall study results and limits: Some of the lowest clonal expansion was seen in partial responders at 0.1-3.0 mg/kg.

Blood was sampled at baseline, cycle 4 day 1, and cycle 7 day 1. The sequenced sample was CD4+ or CD8+ T cells sorted from blood, obtained in a trial of the OX40 agonist ivuxolimab. The chain is built from TRBV2 and TRBJ2-1; 13 bases are shared with TRBD2. This receptor was identified in an adult with an advanced solid tumor such as melanoma, head and neck, liver or kidney cancer. CDR3 residues: CASSGTSGSSYNEQFF. The CDR3 nucleotides read TGTGCCAGCAGTGGGACTAGCGGGAGCTCCTACAATGAGCAGTTCTTC.